The next 9 T cell receptor beta chains were all read from a single sample in a study of shared clonotypes between healthy human individuals. TCRdb keeps only in-frame clones here, not all; method: immunoSEQ multiplex PCR. The table records 2 million to 2.5 million clones, around 90% of them present only once. Material for sequencing was naive CD4+ T cells from PBMCs. Regarding subset: CD45RA+ positively selected. The receptors were gathered from a man between 18 and 35 years old in good health. Some clones in this sample may be carry-over from other donors' samples.

The chain recombines TRBV19 with TRBJ1-3; TRBD1 agrees at 7 bases. Trimming at V came to 6 bases and at J to 0 bases, leaving 11 bases not matched to a gene. The CDR3 sequence is 17 residues long. Germline lookup yields CDR1 LNHDA and CDR2 SQIVND (reference sequence). CDR3 region: CASSPLDRVSSGNTIYF. Here the CDR3 DNA reads TGTGCCAGTAGCCCTCTTGACAGGGTTTCCTCTGGAAACACCATATATTTT.

This chain links TRBV9 with TRBJ2-5; D is undetermined. V gave up 1 base and J gave up 0 bases, with 10 bases separating them. CDR3 length equals 15 residues. Per the germline V gene, CDR1 is SGDLS and CDR2 is YYNGEE. In nucleotides, the CDR3 is TGTGCCAGCAGCGTAAGAGGAAGGAACCAAGAGACCCAGTACTTC. Protein: CASSVRGRNQETQYF.

The V gene is TRBV30, the J gene TRBJ2-5; tentative D call: TRBD2 (6 bases). Per the germline V gene, CDR1 is GTSNPN and CDR2 is SVGIG (reference sequence). This CDR3 is 15 amino acids long. Trimming removed 2 bases from V and 1 base from J, with 14 bases in between. The CDR3 region is CAWSRYTGSQETQYF. CDR3 nucleotides: TGTGCCTGGAGTCGATATACCGGGAGCCAAGAGACCCAGTACTTC.

CDR3 nucleotide sequence: TGTGCCAGCAAACCTGCCGGGACTCTACGCCTCTACAATGAGCAGTTCTTC. It specifies CASKPAGTLRLYNEQFF. The chain carries TRBV28 and TRBJ2-1, with D possibly TRBD2 on 6 matching bases. This CDR3 is 17 amino acids long. V dropped 7 bases and J dropped 3 bases, with 22 bases sitting between them. The germline V gene encodes CDR1 MDHEN and CDR2 SYDVKM.

The chain uses TRBV7-9 and TRBJ2-1; D unresolved. CDR1 and CDR2 (germline): SEHNR, FQNEAQ (reference sequence). The V end lost 0 bases, the J end lost 5 bases, and 11 bases lay between the germline ends. This CDR3 spans 15 amino acids. The CDR3 DNA reads as TGTGCCAGCAGCTTAGCGCTCCGCGTTAACAATGAGCAGTTCTTC. It is translated as CASSLALRVNNEQFF.

The chain couples TRBV11-2 to TRBJ2-4, with a possible D match to TRBD2 (6 bases). The germline V and J ends were trimmed by 6 bases and 8 bases, with 14 bases remaining between them. The V gene's germline CDR1 is SGHAT and CDR2 FQNNGV. The CDR3 totals 13 residues. This CDR3 reads CASRPSVEDIQYF. Written as DNA, the CDR3 is TGTGCCAGCAGACCTAGCGTAGAGGACATTCAGTACTTC.

The count of this clone is one. The V and J genes are TRBV10-3 and TRBJ2-4, with no clear D. The V end was cut by 2 bases, the J end by 2 bases, with 10 bases between. Per the germline V gene, CDR1 is ENHRY and CDR2 is SYGVKD. The CDR3 extends over 15 amino acids. The DNA of the CDR3 is TGTGCCATCAGTGAGGGTCAGCTGACCAAAAACATTCAGTACTTC. Protein: CAISEGQLTKNIQYF.

This sequence joins TRBV29-1 and TRBJ1-2, with a tentative D call TRBD1 (5 bases). Between the trimmed V and J ends, which lost 4 bases and 7 bases, there was a span of 13 bases. The CDR3 extends over 12 amino acids. CDR1 and CDR2 from the germline V gene are SQVTM and ANQGSEA. CDR3 in amino acids: CSVAGAGSGYTF. The CDR3 region has the DNA TGCAGCGTTGCGGGTGCAGGGAGTGGCTACACCTTC.

V gene TRBV6-5 combines with J gene TRBJ1-2; no definite D call. The CDR3 has 12 amino acids. Trimming cost V 5 bases and J 13 bases, with 17 bases left between them. From germline, CDR1 is MNHEY and CDR2 SVGAGI. The CDR3 loop is CASSNLRPFATF. The CDR3 coding sequence is TGTGCCAGCAGTAATCTCCGGCCCTTCGCCACCTTC.